This TCR beta chain was identified during a study of STAT5B mutations in CD4+ large granular lymphocyte leukemia. Background on the study: Healthy donors showed HLA-associated enrichment of the CDR3 'QG' motif.

About this clone: Its antigen remains unidentified.

Per the germline V gene, CDR1 is MNHNS and CDR2 is SASEGT. V was pared by 2 bases and J by 0 bases, with 3 bases of the junction left unmatched. The CDR3 is 16 amino acids. Findings and caveats of the study: TRBV06-family usage was enriched in top patient clones (8/27) versus controls (2/35). Without putative leukemic clones, patient CD4-sorted repertoires remained more clonal than healthy CD4+ repertoires. Over 20% of private leukemic clonotypes occurred rarely in other patients' non-leukemic repertoires.

Some clones are missing from TCRdb's copy, which holds only in-frame ones; the method was immunoSEQ multiplex PCR. The repertoire has roughly 30,000 clones, 79% of them found once; the top ten carry approximately 2.1%. The V call is TRBV6-1, the J call TRBJ1-3; TRBD1 aligns across 8 bases. The receptor's source is a human donor in good health. Sample: CD4+ T cells from blood buffy coats. CDR3 DNA: TGTGCCAGCAGTGAACGGACAGGGTCCTCTGGAAACACCATATATTTT. This gives the protein CASSERTGSSGNTIYF.